This T cell receptor (beta chain) was found in a study of T cells in narcolepsy. About the study: Healthy controls were enrolled alongside patients with narcolepsy type 1 or type 2.

With regard to this clone: Antigen unknown.

General observations from the study: Blood of same and different patients, but not healthy controls, reportedly held recurring autoreactive clonotypes. Comparing one patient's CSF and blood CD4+ clonotypes highlighted HCRT- and TRIB2-specific autoreactive clonotypes.

Sequenced by immunoSEQ multiplex PCR; TCRdb stores in-frame clones only, minus some. The data show roughly 34,000 clones, roughly 87% seen once. Germline CDR1 reads SGDLS; CDR2 reads YYNGEE. Trimming removed 4 bases from V and 0 bases from J, with 11 bases in between. The CDR3 is made up of 14 amino acids. This TCR was sampled from a human donor with narcolepsy. This chain links TRBV9 with TRBJ2-7, with D hard to call. Sequencing was done on a sample of CD45RA- memory CD4+ T cells from PBMCs. This CDR3 reads CASSTAPGSYEQYF. DNA of the CDR3: TGTGCCAGCAGCACGGCCCCGGGCTCCTACGAGCAGTACTTC.